This T cell receptor beta chain was profiled in a study of blood T cell repertoires in COVID-19. V lost 5 bases and J lost 6, with 14 bases in between. The CDR3 extends over 13 amino acids. In the original workflow: Estimation of nucleated cell counts was performed using reference gene primer amplification. Some clones are missing from TCRdb's copy, which holds only in-frame ones; the method was immunoSEQ multiplex PCR. V, J and clone size reflect that table, while D and trimming were determined from the DNA. The top ten clones hold 6.4% of a sample with about 300,000 clones, 89% of them seen once. The TCR originated in a man aged 18 to 29 who had recovered from COVID-19. Sequencing input: peripheral blood. The V call is TRBV12-3 or TRBV12-4, the J call TRBJ2-7, with D tentatively TRBD1 (6 bases). CDR3 nucleotide sequence: TGTGCCAGCAGTCGAAGAACAGGGTCCGAGCAGTACTTC. Protein product: CASSRRTGSEQYF.